Presented here are 21 T cell receptor beta chains from one specimen sequenced in a study of identical twins. Each CDR3 protein is one row after TCRdb ran MiXCR on the 5' RACE reads. Here the sample spans some 500,000 distinct CDR3 sequences, 13% to 15% being singletons. This same sample was also part of a study on yellow fever vaccine responses in identical twins.

The sequenced sample was CD4+ T cells sorted from blood. All receptors come from a woman under 30 in good health.

This clonotype was picked up a small number of times. The rearrangement uses TRBV10-3 and TRBJ2-3, with a weak D call TRBD1 (5 bases). This CDR3 comprises 15 residues. In germline, CDR1 is ENHRY, CDR2 SYGVKD. Trimming took 3 bases from V and 0 from J, leaving 10 bases between them. DNA for the CDR3: TGTGCCATCAGTGATCAGGGAAGAAGCACAGATACGCAGTATTTT. It encodes CAISDQGRSTDTQYF.

This clonotype was recorded at least ten times. The rearrangement joins TRBV12-3 or TRBV12-4 to TRBJ1-2; D is uncertain. The CDR3 has 16 residues. The V and J ends lost 2 bases and 4 bases respectively, with 17 bases between them. CDR3 DNA sequence: TGTGCCAGCAGTTTAAAGACGCGTCGGAGGTCCTATGGCTACACCTTC. Translated: CASSLKTRRRSYGYTF.

Only a few counts were recorded for this clonotype. The genes are TRBV7-9 and TRBJ2-5; 7 bases agree with TRBD1. The CDR3 is 14 amino acids. The germline CDR1 and CDR2 sequences are SEHNR and FQNEAQ (reference sequence). Germline trimming cut 5 bases from V and 2 bases from J; bases unmatched to any gene: 5. In DNA, the CDR3 is TGTGCCAGCAGCATACAGGGGACACAAGAGACCCAGTACTTC. Encoded protein: CASSIQGTQETQYF.

The chain couples TRBV3-1 to TRBJ2-7, with TRBD2 identical over 9 bases. This CDR3 contains 16 residues. Germline V gene data show CDR1 as LGHDT and CDR2 as YNNKEL (reference sequence). The trim removed 4 bases at V and 2 bases at J, leaving 9 bases unmatched. The CDR3 here is CASSPGAGGTTYEQYF. The CDR3 DNA reads as TGTGCCAGCAGCCCCGGAGCGGGGGGAACGACCTACGAGCAGTACTTC.

This chain links TRBV24-1 with TRBJ2-5; TRBD2 is a possible D gene (5 bases). The V end lost 5 bases, the J end lost 4 bases, and 16 bases lay between the germline ends. Germline loops: CDR1 KGHDR, CDR2 SFDVKD. The CDR3 is 15 amino acids. CDR3 region: CATSAPPGRGETQYF. CDR3 DNA: TGTGCCACCAGTGCCCCGCCGGGCCGGGGAGAGACCCAGTACTTC.

The gene calls are TRBV20-1 and TRBJ2-5, with 7 bases identical to TRBD2. With 1 base clipped from V and 2 bases from J, the junction kept 10 bases outside the gene matches. This CDR3 has 16 amino acids. Germline CDR1 DFQATT, CDR2 SNEGSKA (reference sequence). CDR3: CSARGSQRAGQETQYF. The CDR3 nucleotides are TGCAGTGCTAGAGGTTCCCAAAGAGCGGGGCAAGAGACCCAGTACTTC.

The table lists this clonotype with a few counts. The V and J genes are TRBV7-9 and TRBJ2-7; D uncertain. Germline values: CDR1 SEHNR, CDR2 FQNEAQ (reference sequence). This CDR3 contains 13 residues. Trimming shortened V by 0 bases and J by 7 bases, and 10 bases separated the two germline ends. The CDR3, as DNA: TGTGCCAGCAGCTTAGCTACGGCGGATGAGCAGTACTTC. Protein product: CASSLATADEQYF.

As regards this clonotype: Just one base apart from a much larger clone, this may be a read error. As DNA, the CDR3 is TGTGCCAGCACCCCCTGGACTAGCGGGAGGCTTGAGCAGTTCTTC. Residues: CASTPWTSGRLEQFF. The V gene is TRBV9, the J gene TRBJ2-1; 14 nucleotides match TRBD2. The CDR3 sequence is 15 residues long. V lost 6 bases, J lost 9 bases, and 8 bases stayed unmatched. Germline CDR1 and CDR2: SGDLS and YYNGEE.

This clonotype has ten or more counts. The chain links TRBV29-1 to TRBJ2-5; D gene ambiguous. Germline CDR1 and CDR2: SQVTM and ANQGSEA. The CDR3 is 12 residues long. Trimming removed 1 base from V and 1 base from J, with 4 bases in between. CDR3 protein: CSVEGSQETQYF. The CDR3 DNA sequence: TGCAGCGTTGAAGGGTCCCAAGAGACCCAGTACTTC.

CDR3 coding DNA: TGCAGTGCTGAAAGGGGACTAGCGGGAGTCAATGAGCAGTTCTTC. This translates into CSAERGLAGVNEQFF. V and J are TRBV20-1 and TRBJ2-1; 14 nucleotides line up with TRBD2. The V gene's germline CDR1 is DFQATT and CDR2 SNEGSKA (reference sequence). Losses at the gene ends were 5 bases for V and 6 bases for J; bases not matched to a gene: 6. This CDR3 spans 15 amino acids.

This clonotype was counted between two and nine times. The gene calls are TRBV4-3 and TRBJ2-3; unclear D gene. V was shortened by 1 base and J by 0 bases, with 20 bases between the two germline ends. The CDR3 extends over 19 amino acids. Germline CDR1 and CDR2: LGHNA and YSLEER. The CDR3 nucleotides read TGCGCCAGCAGCCAAGGATTAGCTGTCGGCGGAACTAGCACAGATACGCAGTATTTT. This codes for CASSQGLAVGGTSTDTQYF.

This clonotype has just a few counts. The gene calls are TRBV7-2 and TRBJ2-4; 7 nucleotides line up with TRBD2. After removal of 4 bases from V and 13 bases from J, the junction contained 4 bases not matched to a gene. The germline CDR1 and CDR2 sequences are SGHTA and FQGNSA. The CDR3 is made up of 11 amino acids. The CDR3 loop reads CASSYLAEQYF. The CDR3 nucleotides are TGTGCCAGCAGCTATCTAGCGGAACAGTACTTC.

This clonotype was picked up a small number of times. Here the CDR3 DNA reads TGTGCCAGCAGTGGGCACTCTCTCCTCTACAATGAGCAGTTCTTC. It yields the protein CASSGHSLLYNEQFF. This chain connects TRBV6-2 or TRBV6-3 to TRBJ2-1; no clear D. This CDR3 has 15 residues. Trimming left V 5 bases short and J 3 bases short, with 14 bases between. Germline CDR1 reads MNHEY; CDR2 reads SVGEGT.

This clonotype was seen more than once but under ten times. The CDR3 sequence: CATSEAHRDRYQETQYF. The CDR3 region has the DNA TGTGCCACCAGTGAGGCCCACCGGGACAGATACCAAGAGACCCAGTACTTC. The rearrangement uses TRBV24-1 and TRBJ2-5; 7 bases fit TRBD1. The CDR3 has 17 residues. Germline V gives CDR1 KGHDR, CDR2 SFDVKD. The V and J ends lost 4 bases and 0 bases, in that order; junction bases with no gene match: 10.

The chain uses TRBV6-1 and TRBJ2-7; 11 bases align to TRBD2. CDR1 is MNHNS, CDR2 SASEGT, per germline. The J segment lost 3 bases and the V segment lost 6 bases, leaving 4 bases of the junction unmatched. The CDR3 is made up of 14 amino acids. Here the CDR3 DNA reads TGTGCCAGCAGAGGGACTAGCGGTCTCTACGAGCAGTACTTC. Its translation: CASRGTSGLYEQYF.

This sequence joins TRBV6-5 and TRBJ2-7; D possibly corresponds to TRBD2 (6 bases). V gave up 2 bases and J gave up 2 bases, with 13 bases separating them. The CDR3 has 15 amino acids. Germline CDR1 reads MNHEY; CDR2 reads SVGAGI. The CDR3 DNA follows: TGTGCCAGCAGTTACAGGCGGGAAGTGCCCTACGAGCAGTACTTC. This translates into CASSYRREVPYEQYF.

V gene TRBV28 combines with J gene TRBJ2-3, with D perhaps TRBD2 (6 bases). The V and J ends lost 6 bases and 5 bases respectively, with 15 bases between them. Germline V CDR1 and CDR2: MDHEN, SYDVKM. The length of the CDR3 is 14 residues. The chain's CDR3 is CASSLSVAVDTQYF. For the CDR3, the DNA is TGTGCCAGCAGCCTCAGCGTAGCGGTAGATACGCAGTATTTT.

In this sample, this clonotype turned up many times. CDR3 sequence reads: CASSLGSLETQYF. The DNA of the CDR3 is TGCGCCAGCAGCTTGGGATCGTTGGAGACCCAGTACTTC. V is TRBV5-1 and J is TRBJ2-5; D gene uncertain. The V end was cut by 0 bases, the J end by 5 bases, with 8 bases between. This CDR3 is built from 13 residues. Germline loops: CDR1 SGHRS, CDR2 YFSETQ.

This clonotype was observed at least ten times. The genes are TRBV5-1 and TRBJ2-7, with TRBD1 as a possible D gene (5 bases). V was trimmed by 4 bases and J by 7 bases, leaving 12 bases between them. CDR1 is SGHRS and CDR2 is YFSETQ in the germline V gene. The CDR3 contains 12 residues. CDR3 region: CASSEVRGEQYF. The CDR3 nucleotides are TGCGCCAGCAGCGAAGTTAGGGGAGAGCAGTACTTC. The full variable domain, with the rest looked up from reference TRBV5-1 and TRBJ2-7, is KAGVTQTPRYLIKTRGQQVTLSCSPISGHRSVSWYQQTPGQGLQFLFEYFSETQRNKGNFPGRFSGRQFSNSRSEMNVSTLELGDSALYLCASSEVRGEQYFGPGTRLTVT.

The chain recombines TRBV20-1 with TRBJ2-6; D is unresolved. Between the trimmed V and J ends, which lost 6 bases and 0 bases, there was a span of 3 bases. CDR3 length: 12 residues. The germline gives CDR1 DFQATT, CDR2 SNEGSKA (reference sequence). Written as DNA, the CDR3 is TGCAGTGCACTCTCTGGGGCCAACGTCCTGACTTTC. Translating it yields CSALSGANVLTF.

As for this clonotype: No conserved phenylalanine or tryptophan ends this CDR3, so it is likely a read error. The V call is TRBV2, the J call TRBJ2-1; 11 bases align to TRBD2. The trim removed 5 bases at V and 9 bases at J, leaving 9 bases unmatched. Germline V gene data show CDR1 as SNHLY and CDR2 as FYNNEI. The CDR3 is 15 amino acids. The CDR3 sequence is CASSPISGGGGEQFS. The CDR3 DNA follows: TGTGCCAGCAGTCCGATTAGCGGGGGGGGCGGTGAGCAGTTCTCC.